At least ten counts were recorded for the clone carrying this T cell receptor beta chain. The antigen remains undetermined. The missing CDR3 end, 3 residues past where the read stops, is filled in from the germline J gene. Reduced serum IgG, IgA and/or IgM plus specific antibody deficiency defined CVID. The data were obtained in a study of T cell clonality in common variable immunodeficiency. Control and CVID samples contributed equal amounts of genomic DNA. Profiling relied on immunoSEQ multiplex PCR, and the TCRdb table lists in-frame clones only, not all of them. This sample shows about 34,000 clones and no singletons; 25% to 30% rests with the ten largest. Germline-derived CDR1 and CDR2 are SQVTM and ANQGSEA. V shed 3 bases and J shed 6 bases, with 15 bases lying between them. The CDR3 runs to 13 residues. General study results and limits: In common variable immunodeficiency, TCR beta chains reportedly carried fewer deletions and N-nucleotide insertions. Shared TCRbeta clones were fewer between CVID subjects than controls. T cell subpopulation sequencing would be needed to explain CVID clonality.

This receptor was obtained from a human donor with common variable immunodeficiency. The sample consisted of peripheral blood mononuclear cells. The J gene is TRBJ2-7, the V gene TRBV29-1; weak D call: TRBD2 (6 bases). CDR3 sequence reads: CSVDGGDSLEQYF. The DNA read from the CDR3 is TGCAGCGTTGACGGAGGGGACTCCCTCGAG.